This TCR beta chain was identified in a study of cytomegalovirus exposure and HLA in healthy donors. Study at large: An earlier analysis found roughly 110 million unique TCR beta sequences from about 190 million T cells.

Primers: 60 Vbeta forward and 13 Jbeta reverse. TCRdb keeps only in-frame clones here, not all; method: immunoSEQ multiplex PCR. The data contain 110,000 to 150,000 clones, 75% to 85% of them singletons. Per germline, CDR1 SGHTA and CDR2 FQGNSA. V lost 5 bases and J lost 4; bases outside the gene matches: 20. The CDR3 runs to 19 residues. The material sequenced was PBMCs. The chain combines TRBV7-2 with TRBJ1-5; 7 bases align to TRBD1. This sequence was found in a woman aged 18-29 years in good health and CMV-seropositive. CDR3 bases: TGTGCCAGCAGCCCTGGAATAGGACCTACCGGGACAGCTAATCAGCCCCAGCATTTT. Protein sequence: CASSPGIGPTGTANQPQHF.